This paragraph covers one T cell receptor beta chain sequence. These data belong to a study of blood T cell repertoires in COVID-19. Study-wide context: Specimens from acute and convalescent COVID-19 originated in the United States, Italy and Spain. Sample material is recorded as cDNA or gDNA derived from T cells, B-cell-depleted T cells, or PBMCs.

The CDR3 is 16 amino acids. Germline V CDR1 and CDR2: SGHKS, YYEKEE (reference sequence). V lost 0 bases, J lost 4 bases, and 9 bases stayed unmatched. Assay: immunoSEQ multiplex PCR; the TCRdb copy retains only in-frame clones and omits some. The profile shows 250,000 or so clones, 86% of them singletons. The TCR was taken from a man aged 55 to 69 with acute or convalescent COVID-19. The sample was peripheral blood. The gene calls are TRBV5-5 and TRBJ2-7; 8 bases agree with TRBD2. DNA of the CDR3: TGTGCCAGCAGCTTGGCGATTGAAGCGGGAGCATACGAGCAGTACTTC. Translation: CASSLAIEAGAYEQYF.